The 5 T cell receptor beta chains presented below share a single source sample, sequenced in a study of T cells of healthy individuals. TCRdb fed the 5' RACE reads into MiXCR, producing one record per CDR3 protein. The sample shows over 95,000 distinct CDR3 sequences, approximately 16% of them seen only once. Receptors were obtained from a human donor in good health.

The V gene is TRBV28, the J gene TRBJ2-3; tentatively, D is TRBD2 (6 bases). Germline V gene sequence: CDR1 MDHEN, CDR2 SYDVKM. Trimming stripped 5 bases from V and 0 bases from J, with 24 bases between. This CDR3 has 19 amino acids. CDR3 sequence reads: CASSTHITSREPSTDTQYF. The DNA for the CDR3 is TGTGCCAGCAGTACTCATATCACCTCACGGGAGCCCAGCACAGATACGCAGTATTTT.

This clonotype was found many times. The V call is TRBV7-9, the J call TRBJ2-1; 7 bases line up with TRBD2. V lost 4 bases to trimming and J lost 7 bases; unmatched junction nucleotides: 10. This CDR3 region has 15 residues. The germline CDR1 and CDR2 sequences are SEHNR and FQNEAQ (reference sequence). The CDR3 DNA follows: TGTGCCAGCAGCTCGACTAGCTGGGCCAGGAATGAGCAGTTCTTC. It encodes CASSSTSWARNEQFF.

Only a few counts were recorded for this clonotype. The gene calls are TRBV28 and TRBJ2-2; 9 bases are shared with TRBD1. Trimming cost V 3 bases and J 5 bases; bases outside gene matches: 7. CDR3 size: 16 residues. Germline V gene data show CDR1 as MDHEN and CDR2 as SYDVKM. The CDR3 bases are TGTGCCAGCAGTTTCCCCGGGACAGGGTTTACCGGGGAGCTGTTTTTT. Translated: CASSFPGTGFTGELFF.

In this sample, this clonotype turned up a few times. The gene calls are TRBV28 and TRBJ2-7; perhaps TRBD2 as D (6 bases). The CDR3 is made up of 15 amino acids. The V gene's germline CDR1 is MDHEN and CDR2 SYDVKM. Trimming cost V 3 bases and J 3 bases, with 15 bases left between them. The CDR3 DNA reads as TGTGCCAGCAGTTTGAGTCTAGCGAAAGTCTACGAGCAGTACTTC. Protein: CASSLSLAKVYEQYF.

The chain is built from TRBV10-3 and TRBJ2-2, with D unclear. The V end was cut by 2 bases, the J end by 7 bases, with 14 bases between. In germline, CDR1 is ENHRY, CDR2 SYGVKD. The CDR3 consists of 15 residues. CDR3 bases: TGTGCCATCAGTGAGCTACGGGTCGGAGTCGGGGAGCTGTTTTTT. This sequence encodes CAISELRVGVGELFF.